This section outlines one T cell receptor beta chain sequence together with its context. Antigen unknown. Whole-blood total RNA was extracted without T cell sorting. TCRdb reprocessed the 5' RACE reads, with one entry per CDR3 protein and no DNA. The repertoire table contains more than 100,000 distinct CDR3 sequences. Germline assignment: CDR1 LNHDA and CDR2 SQIVND (reference sequence). The CDR3 is made up of 13 amino acids. The entry originates in a study of monozygotic twins with inflammatory bowel disease. Whole-study results and caveats: Any single strong signal or clonotype tied to IBD lacked support.

This receptor was taken from a human donor with ulcerative colitis or Crohn's disease, or a healthy co-twin of an affected twin (not recorded which). Sequencing input: blood. The rearrangement uses TRBV19 and TRBJ2-6. CDR3 amino acids: CASINSGANVLTF.